A selection of T cell receptor beta chains follows, all from one sample in a study of blood T cells in healthy people across ages. MiXCR, applied by TCRdb to the 5' RACE reads, yields one record per CDR3 protein. The table has 1.5 million to 2 million distinct CDR3 sequences, about two fifths seen once. Material: blood. All receptors come from a human donor in good health. Both conserved end residues are part of each CDR3. The D gene is left open where the match is weak. Part of the rows lack a size; the others show once, few, many or a class for expanded clones.

J gene,D gene,V gene,clone size,CDR3 DNA,CDR3 protein
TRBJ2-5,TRBD2,TRBV7-2,once,TGTGCCAGCAGCTCTCCACTAGCGGGGTGGGAGACCCAGTACTTC,CASSSPLAGWETQYF
TRBJ2-7,TRBD1,TRBV11-2,-,TGTGCCAGCAGCATTCAACCGGGACAGGACTACGAGCAGTACTTC,CASSIQPGQDYEQYF
TRBJ2-7,-,TRBV10-3,-,TGTGCCATCACGGGCAACACTTCCTACGAGCAGTACTTC,CAITGNTSYEQYF
TRBJ2-7,-,TRBV4-3,few,TGCGCCAGCAGCCAAGAAATCCGCTACGAGCAGTACTTC,CASSQEIRYEQYF
TRBJ2-1,-,TRBV11-2,few,TGTGCCAGCAGCTACATGGACGGCTACAATGAGCAGTTCTTC,CASSYMDGYNEQFF
TRBJ1-1,-,TRBV5-1,few,TGCGCCAGCAGCTTGCAGGGGCACCCCACTGAAGCTTTCTTT,CASSLQGHPTEAFF
TRBJ2-3,TRBD1,TRBV4-3,-,TGCGCCAGCAGCCGTTCAACAGGGGCAGATACGCAGTATTTT,CASSRSTGADTQYF
TRBJ2-5,TRBD1,TRBV6-1,few,TGTGCCAGCAGTGGCGGACAGGGGCTCGGGCAAGAGACCCAGTACTTC,CASSGGQGLGQETQYF
TRBJ2-3,TRBD1,TRBV5-5,-,TGTGCCAGCAGCTTGAGGGGGCCCCAGATTGCAGATACGCAGTATTTT,CASSLRGPQIADTQYF
TRBJ1-2,-,TRBV7-2,-,TGTGCCAGCAGGCCTCTCTTGTCCGGCTACACCTTC,CASRPLLSGYTF
TRBJ1-5,-,TRBV2,few,TGTGCCAGCAGTGATTTTAGGGAAGGCCAGCCCCAGCATTTT,CASSDFREGQPQHF
TRBJ2-3,-,TRBV9,-,TGTGCCAGCAGCGCTGAGGGGTGGGGAAGCACAGATACGCAGTATTTT,CASSAEGWGSTDTQYF
TRBJ2-7,-,TRBV7-9,few,TGTGCCAGCAGCTTCCCCGTTACGGGGGGCAACTCCTACGAGCAGTACTTC,CASSFPVTGGNSYEQYF
TRBJ2-3,TRBD2,TRBV6-2/TRBV6-3,-,TGTGCCAGCAGGCTCCCGACTAGCAGATACACAGATACGCAGTATTTT,CASRLPTSRYTDTQYF
TRBJ2-1,TRBD1,TRBV11-2,-,TGTGCCAGCAGCTTAGATCCGGGACAGTATCATGAGCAGTTCTTC,CASSLDPGQYHEQFF
TRBJ1-2,-,TRBV18,-,TGTGCCAGCTCACCACCTACATTTAACTATGGCTACACCTTC,CASSPPTFNYGYTF
TRBJ2-5,-,TRBV13,-,TGTGCCAGCAGCTTAGGCAGCCCATTTTGGGGTACCCATGAGCAGTACTTC,CASSLGSPFWGTHEQYF
TRBJ2-5,TRBD1,TRBV29-1,-,TGCAGCGTTGTGCCGTGGCAGGGGGCCGGGGAGACCCAGTACTTC,CSVVPWQGAGETQYF
TRBJ2-3,-,TRBV6-2/TRBV6-3,-,TGTGCCACCACAGAGCCACGGGGTACCGATACGCGGTATTTT,CATTEPRGTDTRYF
TRBJ1-1,-,TRBV11-2,-,TGTGCCAGCAGCTTAGAGTCGGCGGCGGACACTGAAGCTTTCTTT,CASSLESAADTEAFF
TRBJ2-5,-,TRBV7-9,-,TGTGCCAGCAGCTTGAGTGCGGGGGACAGAAGAAAAGAGACCCAGTACTTC,CASSLSAGDRRKETQYF
TRBJ2-5,-,TRBV5-1,few,TGCGCCAGCAGCGAGGGACTTAAAGAGACCCAGTACTTC,CASSEGLKETQYF
TRBJ2-3,TRBD1,TRBV4-3,few,TGCGCCAGCAGCCAATCCCTGACAGGGTTAGGGACAGATACGCAGTATTTT,CASSQSLTGLGTDTQYF
TRBJ2-7,TRBD2,TRBV19,-,TGTGCCAGTAGTCCAACCCAGACTAGCGGGGGGCAATACGAGCAGTACTTC,CASSPTQTSGGQYEQYF
TRBJ2-2,TRBD2,TRBV27,-,TGTGCCAGCAGGGCGAGTGGCGGGGGGGCTAACACCGGGGAGCTGTTTTTT,CASRASGGGANTGELFF
TRBJ2-5,-,TRBV4-3,few,TGCGCCAGCAGCCAAGGGGTGGGCAGGCTACAAGAGACCCAGTACTTC,CASSQGVGRLQETQYF
TRBJ2-4,TRBD2,TRBV9,-,TGTGCCAGCAGCGCCACGGGGGGATTCAAAAACATTCAGTACTTC,CASSATGGFKNIQYF
TRBJ2-7,-,TRBV7-2,few,TGTGCCAGCAGCTTAGCCACGGGAACCCACGAGCAGTACTTC,CASSLATGTHEQYF
TRBJ2-3,-,TRBV5-5,few,TGTGCCTGCTCGGGGGGCCCTAACACAGATACGCAGTATTTT,CACSGGPNTDTQYF
TRBJ2-7,TRBD1,TRBV20-1,-,TGCAGTGCTAGAGTCCCAGGGGGTGGAAACTACGAGCAGTACTTC,CSARVPGGGNYEQYF
TRBJ2-5,TRBD1,TRBV2,few,TGTGCCAGCAGTGCACCAGGGGGCGCGGAGACCCAGTACTTC,CASSAPGGAETQYF
TRBJ1-6,-,TRBV9,-,TGTGCCAGCAGCTTTGGGTGGGGGGATTCACCCCTCCACTTT,CASSFGWGDSPLHF
TRBJ1-5,-,TRBV6-4,few,TGTGCCACGGAACAGGGATCGCGCGGTTATAGCAATCAGCCCCAGCATTTT,CATEQGSRGYSNQPQHF
TRBJ2-4,-,TRBV10-3,-,TGTGCCATCAGTGAGGTCCCAGGGGAGCAGTACTTC,CAISEVPGEQYF
TRBJ2-7,TRBD2,TRBV4-3,-,TGCACCAGCAGCCAAGCCTTGGGTGGTAGCGGGGGGTACGAGCAGTACTTC,CTSSQALGGSGGYEQYF
TRBJ1-2,TRBD1,TRBV12-3/TRBV12-4,once,TGCGCCAGCAGTTCACCCCGACAGGGGTTAAGGAAAGGCTACACCTTC,CASSSPRQGLRKGYTF
TRBJ2-3,TRBD2,TRBV7-2,-,TGTGCCAGCAGCCTCGGACTAGCGGGTTCGGCAGATACGCAGTATTTT,CASSLGLAGSADTQYF
TRBJ2-6,-,TRBV20-1,few,TGCAGTGCTAGCAACCAAATTTACTCTGGGGCCAACGCCCTGACTTTC,CSASNQIYSGANALTF
TRBJ2-7,-,TRBV7-8,few,TGTGCCACATCGTGGGGGAGCTCCTACGAGCAGTACTTC,CATSWGSSYEQYF
TRBJ2-2,TRBD2,TRBV4-2,-,TGTGCCAGCAGCCAAGATTTCCTGGTAGCGGGGGTGTCCACCGGGGAGCTGTTTTTT,CASSQDFLVAGVSTGELFF
TRBJ2-5,TRBD1,TRBV7-2,-,TGTGCCAGCAGAGTTGATGGACAGGGGTTGGAGACCCAGTACTTC,CASRVDGQGLETQYF
TRBJ2-5,-,TRBV24-1,few,TGTGCCACCAGTGAAGGCAGGACAGCCGAAGGAGAGACCCAGTACTTC,CATSEGRTAEGETQYF
TRBJ2-1,-,TRBV7-8,few,TGTGCCAGCAGCTCTTTGGGGCTAGCACACAATGAGCAGTTCTTC,CASSSLGLAHNEQFF
TRBJ1-2,-,TRBV6-2/TRBV6-3,few,TGTGCCAGCTACGAGATTCCCTATGGCTACACCTTC,CASYEIPYGYTF
TRBJ2-3,-,TRBV3-1,-,TGTGCCAGCAGCCAAACAGGGCTAGGCACAGATACGCAGTATTTT,CASSQTGLGTDTQYF
TRBJ1-2,-,TRBV29-1,-,TGCAGCGTTACCAACGACAGGTCCTATGGCTACACCTTC,CSVTNDRSYGYTF
TRBJ2-5,-,TRBV13,-,TGTGCCAGCAGCATTGGGACGGGAGTAAAAGAGACCCAGTACTTC,CASSIGTGVKETQYF
TRBJ2-2,-,TRBV10-3,once,TGTGCCATCAGTGAGTCACAGGGTTACACCGGGGAGCTGTTTTTT,CAISESQGYTGELFF
TRBJ2-7,-,TRBV20-1,-,TGCAGTGCTAGAGATTCGTCGGACCTTTCCTACGAGCAGTACTTC,CSARDSSDLSYEQYF
TRBJ2-5,-,TRBV28,-,TGTGCCAGCAGTACCCGGACTAAGATACGGGAGACCCAGTACTTC,CASSTRTKIRETQYF
TRBJ2-7,TRBD2,TRBV7-2,-,TGTGCCAGCAGCTCCGGCGGGGGTCCCTACGAGCAGTACTTC,CASSSGGGPYEQYF
TRBJ1-1,-,TRBV4-2,-,TGTGCCAGCAGCGTTTCGGGGACCGAAAATTTCTTT,CASSVSGTENFF
TRBJ1-6,TRBD1,TRBV6-1,-,TGTGCCAGCGTAGTGGACAGGGGCTTCTCACCCCTCCACTTT,CASVVDRGFSPLHF
TRBJ2-4,-,TRBV5-4,-,TGTGCCAGCAGCCACAGGACAGCCAGCCTTCAGTACTTC,CASSHRTASLQYF
TRBJ1-5,TRBD1,TRBV4-2,-,TGTGCCAGCAGCCAAGCTCGACAGGGACCTGAGGAACGCAATCAGCCCCAGCATTTT,CASSQARQGPEERNQPQHF
TRBJ1-2,TRBD1,TRBV19,few,TGTGCCAGTAGTTGGGACAGGGGGCGCCGGGGCTACACCTTC,CASSWDRGRRGYTF
TRBJ1-2,-,TRBV5-1,-,TGCGCCAGCAGCACAGGTAGTACAGGGTTGAAGGATGGCTGCACCTTC,CASSTGSTGLKDGCTF
TRBJ2-5,-,TRBV12-3/TRBV12-4,many,TGTGCCAGCAGTCCCCCCCAGGGTACCCAGTACTTC,CASSPPQGTQYF
TRBJ2-3,-,TRBV20-1,-,TGCAGTGCTAAGGGCCTATTGATCGGCACAGATACGCAGTATTTT,CSAKGLLIGTDTQYF